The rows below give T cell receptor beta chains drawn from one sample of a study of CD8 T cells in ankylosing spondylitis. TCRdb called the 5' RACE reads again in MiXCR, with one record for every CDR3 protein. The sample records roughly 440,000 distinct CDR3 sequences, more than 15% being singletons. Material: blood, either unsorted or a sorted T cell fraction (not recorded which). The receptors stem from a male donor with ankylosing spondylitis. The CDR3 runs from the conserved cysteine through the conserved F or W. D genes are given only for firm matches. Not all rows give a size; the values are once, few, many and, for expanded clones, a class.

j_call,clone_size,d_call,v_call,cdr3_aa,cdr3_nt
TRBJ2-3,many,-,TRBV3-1,CASSQVVRGPQVYF,TGTGCCAGCAGCCAAGTAGTCCGGGGACCTCAGGTCTATTTT
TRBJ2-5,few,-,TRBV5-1,CASSWGRGQETQYF,TGCGCCAGCAGCTGGGGTCGCGGGCAAGAGACCCAGTACTTC
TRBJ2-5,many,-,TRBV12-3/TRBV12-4,CASSLGAGKETQYF,TGTGCCAGCAGTTTAGGTGCAGGGAAAGAGACCCAGTACTTC
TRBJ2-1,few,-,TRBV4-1,CASSHTGAGAYNEQFF,TGCGCCAGCAGCCATACAGGGGCGGGGGCCTACAATGAGCAGTTCTTC
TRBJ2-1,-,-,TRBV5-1,CASSLAEGTTGAYNEQFF,TGCGCCAGCAGCTTGGCAGAGGGCACCACTGGGGCTTACAATGAGCAGTTCTTC
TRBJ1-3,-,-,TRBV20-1,CSARDGSSSGNTIYF,TGCAGTGCTAGAGATGGATCCAGCTCTGGAAACACCATATATTTT
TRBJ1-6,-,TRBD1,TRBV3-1,CASSPQGATYNSPLHF,TGTGCCAGCAGCCCACAGGGGGCAACCTATAATTCACCCCTCCACTTT
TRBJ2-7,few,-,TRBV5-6,CASSSKILMSYEQYF,TGTGCCAGCAGCTCTAAGATTCTAATGTCCTACGAGCAGTACTTC
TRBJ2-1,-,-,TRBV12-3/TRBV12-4,CASSPRRSPYNEQFF,TGTGCCAGCAGCCCTAGGCGTAGCCCCTACAATGAGCAGTTCTTC
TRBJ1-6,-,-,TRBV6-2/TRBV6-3,CASTERGDSPLHF,TGTGCCAGCACCGAGCGGGGCGATTCACCCCTCCACTTT
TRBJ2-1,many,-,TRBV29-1,CSVEPTNNEQFF,TGCAGCGTTGAACCGACCAACAATGAGCAGTTCTTC
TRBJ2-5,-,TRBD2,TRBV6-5,CASSYGGGRLETQYF,TGTGCCAGCAGTTACGGCGGGGGGCGGTTGGAGACCCAGTACTTC
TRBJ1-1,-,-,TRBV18,CASSPTSNTEAFF,TGTGCCAGCTCTCCGACATCGAACACTGAAGCTTTCTTT
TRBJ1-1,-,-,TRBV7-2,CASSLGPARRTEAFF,TGTGCCAGCAGCTTAGGTCCAGCCCGGCGCACTGAAGCTTTCTTT
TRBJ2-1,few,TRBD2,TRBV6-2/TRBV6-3,CASSHYGTKRPNEQFF,TGTGCCAGCAGTCATTACGGGACTAAGCGTCCCAATGAGCAGTTCTTC
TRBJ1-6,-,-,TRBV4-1,CASSRPEAANSPLHF,TGCGCCAGCAGCCGTCCGGAGGCCGCTAATTCACCCCTCCACTTT
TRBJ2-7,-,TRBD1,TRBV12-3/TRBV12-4,CASSPSGGLWGEQYF,TGTGCCAGCAGTCCCTCAGGGGGCCTGTGGGGCGAGCAGTACTTC
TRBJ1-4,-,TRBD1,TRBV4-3,CASSRDRDEKLFF,TGCGCCAGCAGTCGGGACAGGGATGAAAAACTGTTTTTT
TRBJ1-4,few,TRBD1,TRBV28,CASRETGTGIFNEKLFF,TGTGCCAGCAGGGAGACCGGGACAGGAATCTTTAATGAAAAACTGTTTTTT
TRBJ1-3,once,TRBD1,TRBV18,CASSPVPGQVSGNTIYF,TGTGCCAGCTCCCCAGTCCCGGGACAGGTCTCTGGAAACACCATATATTTT
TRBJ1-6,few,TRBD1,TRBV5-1,CASSGGTGGDSPLHF,TGCGCCAGCAGCGGGGGGACAGGGGGAGATTCACCCCTCCACTTT
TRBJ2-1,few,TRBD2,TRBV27,CASKPSGTSGRHEQFF,TGTGCCAGCAAACCGTCCGGGACTAGCGGGAGACATGAGCAGTTCTTC
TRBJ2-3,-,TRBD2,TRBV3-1,CASSQEGLAGGGTDTQYF,TGTGCCAGCAGCCAGGAGGGATTAGCGGGAGGTGGGACAGATACGCAGTATTTT
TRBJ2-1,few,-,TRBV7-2,CASRTYNEQFF,TGTGCCAGCAGAACATACAATGAGCAGTTCTTC
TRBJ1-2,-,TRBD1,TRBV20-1,CSAETTGLGYGYTF,TGCAGTGCAGAAACGACAGGGCTGGGGTATGGCTACACCTTC
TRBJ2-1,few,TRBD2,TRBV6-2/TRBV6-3,CASRTSGKGNEQFF,TGTGCCAGCAGGACTAGCGGGAAGGGGAATGAGCAGTTCTTC
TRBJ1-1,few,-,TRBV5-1,CASSLVDGMNTEAFF,TGCGCCAGCAGCTTGGTGGACGGCATGAACACTGAAGCTTTCTTT
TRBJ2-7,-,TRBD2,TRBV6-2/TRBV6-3,CASDLAGAPYEQYF,TGTGCCAGCGATCTAGCGGGGGCCCCCTACGAGCAGTACTTC
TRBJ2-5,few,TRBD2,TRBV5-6,CASSSAVAGVSETQYF,TGTGCCAGCAGCTCCGCCGTAGCGGGAGTTTCAGAGACCCAGTACTTC
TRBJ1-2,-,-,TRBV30,CAWSSQILNYGYTF,TGTGCCTGGAGTTCGCAGATCCTTAACTATGGCTACACCTTC
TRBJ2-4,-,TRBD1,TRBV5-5,CASSLPPTGGGGIQYF,TGTGCCAGCAGCTTGCCCCCGACAGGGGGTGGGGGCATTCAGTACTTC
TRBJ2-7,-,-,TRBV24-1,CATSDGFSRDNPYEQYF,TGTGCCACCAGTGATGGGTTCTCCCGGGACAACCCCTACGAGCAGTACTTC
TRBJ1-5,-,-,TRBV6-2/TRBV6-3,CASSYSNNQPQHF,TGTGCCAGCAGTTACTCGAACAATCAGCCCCAGCATTTT
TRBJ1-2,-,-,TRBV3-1,CASSQVSSYGYTF,TGTGCCAGCAGCCAAGTTTCCAGCTATGGCTACACCTTC
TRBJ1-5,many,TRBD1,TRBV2,CASRGPGQSNQPQHF,TGTGCCAGCAGAGGCCCGGGACAGAGCAATCAGCCCCAGCATTTT
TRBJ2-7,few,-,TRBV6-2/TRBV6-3,CASRTGQNYEQYF,TGTGCCAGCAGGACCGGACAGAACTACGAGCAGTACTTC
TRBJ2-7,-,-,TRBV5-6,CASSPMGSYEQYF,TGTGCCAGCAGCCCCATGGGGTCCTACGAGCAGTACTTC
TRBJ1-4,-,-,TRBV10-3,CATTGREGEKLFF,TGTGCCACGACCGGCAGGGAAGGTGAAAAACTGTTTTTT
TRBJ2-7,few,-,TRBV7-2,CASSLGPAGTGYEQYF,TGTGCCAGCAGCTTAGGACCGGCGGGAACTGGGTACGAGCAGTACTTC
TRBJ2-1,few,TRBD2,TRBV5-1,CASSPGLVAGVGYNEQFF,TGCGCCAGCAGCCCGGGCCTGGTGGCGGGAGTTGGGTACAATGAGCAGTTCTTC
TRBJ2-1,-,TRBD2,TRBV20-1,CSGAGTSGSGEQFF,TGCAGTGGCGCCGGGACTAGCGGTTCTGGTGAGCAGTTCTTC
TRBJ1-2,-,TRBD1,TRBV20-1,CSATRDRVNYGYTF,TGCAGTGCTACCAGGGACAGGGTGAACTATGGCTACACCTTC
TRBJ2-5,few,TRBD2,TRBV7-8,CASSLRGGRQETQYF,TGTGCCAGCAGCTTACGCGGGGGGCGTCAAGAGACCCAGTACTTC
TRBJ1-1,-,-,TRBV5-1,CASSLGPANTEAFF,TGCGCCAGCAGCTTGGGTCCAGCGAACACTGAAGCTTTCTTT
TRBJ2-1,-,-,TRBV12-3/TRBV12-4,CASSLNFGGSYNEQFF,TGTGCCAGCAGTTTGAATTTTGGGGGTTCCTACAATGAGCAGTTCTTC
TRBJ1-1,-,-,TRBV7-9,CASSSDADTEAFF,TGTGCCAGCAGTTCAGACGCCGACACTGAAGCTTTCTTT
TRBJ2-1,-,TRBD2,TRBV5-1,CASRSGGRVNEQFF,TGCGCCAGCAGGTCGGGGGGTAGGGTCAATGAGCAGTTCTTC
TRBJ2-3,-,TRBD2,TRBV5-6,CASSFLAGGMADTQYF,TGTGCCAGCAGCTTCCTAGCGGGGGGTATGGCAGATACGCAGTATTTT
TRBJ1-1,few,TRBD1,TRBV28,CASSLGGQGVMNTEAFF,TGTGCCAGCAGTTTAGGGGGACAGGGGGTGATGAACACTGAAGCTTTCTTT
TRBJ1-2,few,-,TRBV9,CASSDPGLKGEHGYTF,TGTGCCAGCAGCGACCCCGGCTTGAAGGGGGAACATGGCTACACCTTC
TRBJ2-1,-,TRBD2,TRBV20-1,CSARFSSGGANEQFF,TGCAGTGCTAGGTTCTCTAGCGGGGGGGCCAATGAGCAGTTCTTC
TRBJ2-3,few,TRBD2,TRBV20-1,CSARRVGGMTTDTQYF,TGCAGTGCTAGACGGGTGGGAGGGATGACCACAGATACGCAGTATTTT